Listed below are T cell receptor beta chains from one sample, sequenced in a study of somatic mutations in cytotoxic T cells in rheumatoid arthritis. Sequenced by immunoSEQ multiplex PCR; TCRdb stores in-frame clones only, minus some. The sample lists 25,000 to 30,000 clones; around 87% were seen once. The specimen was CD8+ T cells sorted from blood. These receptors came from an adult with rheumatoid arthritis. Each CDR3 is given with its conserved first and last residue. The order of the fields is J gene, V gene, clone size, CDR3 length, D gene, CDR3 protein, CDR3 DNA. A D gene is named only where the DNA matches it firmly. Clone size, where shown, is once, few, many, or a class for clones that have expanded.

TRBJ2-7	TRBV2	few	13	.	CASSEGASYEQYF	TGTGCCAGCAGTGAGGGAGCCTCCTACGAGCAGTACTTC
TRBJ1-4	TRBV27	.	13	.	CASSEGVEEKLFF	TGTGCCAGCAGTGAGGGAGTAGAGGAAAAACTGTTTTTT
TRBJ1-4	TRBV13	.	14	.	CASSIAGVGEKLFF	TGTGCCAGCAGCATTGCGGGGGTGGGTGAAAAACTGTTTTTT
TRBJ1-5	TRBV10-3	.	14	.	CAIRSEGTRESQHF	TGTGCCATCAGGTCAGAGGGGACAAGAGAGTCCCAGCATTTT
TRBJ2-3	TRBV2	.	16	TRBD2	CASSEGTSGYLDTQYF	TGTGCCAGCAGTGAAGGGACTAGCGGGTACTTAGATACGCAGTATTTT
TRBJ1-4	TRBV6-6	once	14	.	CASSSDRFYEKLFF	TGTGCCAGCAGTTCAGACAGGTTTTATGAAAAACTGTTTTTT
TRBJ2-1	TRBV10-3	.	14	.	CAISSGQFLYEQFF	TGTGCCATCAGTTCTGGACAGTTTTTGTATGAGCAGTTCTTC
TRBJ2-1	TRBV7-9	.	14	.	CASSLAPASNEQFF	TGTGCCAGCAGCTTAGCGCCGGCCAGCAATGAGCAGTTCTTC
TRBJ2-2	TRBV27	once	13	.	CASSLFDTGELFF	TGTGCCAGTTCACTCTTTGACACCGGGGAGCTGTTTTTT
TRBJ1-1	TRBV4-1	once	16	.	CASSQLGQGVYTEAFF	TGCGCCAGCAGCCAATTAGGTCAGGGCGTTTACACTGAAGCTTTCTTT
TRBJ2-5	TRBV7-9	.	16	.	CASSPPITLGGETQYF	TGTGCCAGCAGCCCCCCGATTACACTTGGGGGGGAGACCCAGTACTTC
TRBJ2-7	TRBV4-2	.	15	.	CASSQDRAGVNEQYF	TGTGCCAGCAGCCAAGATCGGGCAGGGGTGAACGAGCAGTACTTC
TRBJ2-2	TRBV4-1	few	15	.	CASSQGQGRAGELFF	TGCGCCAGCAGCCAAGGGCAGGGTCGGGCCGGGGAGCTGTTTTTT
TRBJ2-7	TRBV30	.	14	.	CAWAEGAGASEQYF	TGTGCCTGGGCTGAGGGGGCGGGAGCCTCCGAGCAGTACTTC
TRBJ2-5	TRBV29-1	.	15	.	CSVVRRAGVQETQYF	TGCAGCGTTGTCCGGCGCGCAGGGGTCCAAGAGACCCAGTACTTC
TRBJ2-7	TRBV6-4	.	16	.	CASSGRGLRSSYEQYF	TGTGCCAGCAGTGGCAGGGGACTCCGAAGCTCCTACGAGCAGTACTTC
TRBJ1-1	TRBV13	.	17	.	CASSLEGKRTMNTEAFF	TGTGCCAGCAGCTTAGAAGGGAAGCGGACCATGAACACTGAAGCTTTCTTT
TRBJ2-3	TRBV27	.	15	.	CASSLSSRGADTQYF	TGTGCCAGCAGTTTATCTAGTAGGGGCGCAGATACGCAGTATTTT
TRBJ2-7	TRBV5-6	.	14	TRBD1	CASSDGQGAEEQYF	TGTGCCAGCAGCGACGGGCAGGGGGCGGAGGAGCAGTACTTC
TRBJ1-1	TRBV11-2	once	16	TRBD1	CASSSGFGQGTTEAFF	TGTGCCAGCAGCTCCGGATTCGGACAGGGGACCACTGAAGCTTTCTTT
TRBJ1-1	TRBV7-9	.	12	.	CASSLVRHEAFF	TGTGCCAGCAGCTTAGTTCGGCATGAAGCTTTCTTT
TRBJ1-2	TRBV19	.	12	.	CASSQWGWGYTF	TGTGCCAGTAGTCAGTGGGGCTGGGGCTACACCTTC
TRBJ2-5	TRBV7-9	.	14	.	CASSSTLGEETQYF	TGTGCCAGCAGCTCTACCCTGGGGGAAGAGACCCAGTACTTC
TRBJ2-7	TRBV23-1	.	14	.	CASSQSLWVHEQYF	TGCGCCAGCAGTCAATCTCTTTGGGTCCACGAGCAGTACTTC
TRBJ2-2	TRBV11-3	.	16	TRBD2	CASSLGTSGNTGELFF	TGTGCCAGCAGCTTAGGAACTAGCGGGAACACCGGGGAGCTGTTTTTT
TRBJ1-3	TRBV2	once	15	.	CASSGLSSSGNTIYF	TGTGCCAGCAGTGGACTTAGTTCCTCTGGAAACACCATATATTTT
TRBJ2-1	TRBV7-9	.	17	TRBD2	CASSLASGSSAYNEQFF	TGTGCCAGCAGCTTAGCTAGCGGGAGTTCCGCCTACAATGAGCAGTTCTTC
TRBJ2-2	TRBV19	.	17	TRBD2	CASRTGLAGVNTGELFF	TGTGCCAGTAGGACTGGGCTAGCGGGAGTTAACACCGGGGAGCTGTTTTTT
TRBJ2-3	TRBV27	.	16	.	CASSLSGVPSTDTQYF	TGTGCCAGCAGTTTATCAGGGGTTCCTAGCACAGATACGCAGTATTTT
TRBJ2-5	TRBV11-2	.	15	.	CASSLVWGPQGTQYF	TGTGCCAGCAGCTTAGTGTGGGGGCCCCAGGGGACCCAGTACTTC
TRBJ2-1	TRBV7-8	.	17	TRBD2	CASSLVTSGASYNEQFF	TGTGCCAGCAGCTTAGTGACTAGCGGGGCCTCCTACAATGAGCAGTTCTTC
TRBJ2-1	TRBV7-9	once	15	.	CASSLVRGRGNEQFF	TGTGCCAGCAGCTTAGTACGGGGAAGAGGCAATGAGCAGTTCTTC
TRBJ2-7	TRBV7-9	.	15	TRBD1	CASSGTGGGSYEQYF	TGTGCCAGCAGCGGTACAGGGGGCGGATCTTACGAGCAGTACTTC
TRBJ2-1	TRBV29-1	.	14	.	CSVEVVGLNNEQFF	TGCAGCGTTGAAGTGGTCGGCCTTAACAATGAGCAGTTCTTC
TRBJ2-1	TRBV9	.	16	.	CASSVEGRESDNEQFF	TGTGCCAGCAGCGTAGAGGGCCGGGAGAGCGACAATGAGCAGTTCTTC
TRBJ2-7	TRBV19	.	14	.	CASSIDVSSYEQYF	TGTGCCAGTAGTATAGACGTAAGCTCCTACGAGCAGTACTTC
TRBJ2-7	TRBV27	.	13	.	CASSYGESYEQYF	TGTGCCAGCAGTTACGGGGAGTCCTACGAGCAGTACTTC
TRBJ1-5	TRBV9	large	10	.	CASSVCPQHF	TGTGCCAGCAGCGTTTGTCCCCAGCATTTT
TRBJ2-1	TRBV4-1	.	14	.	CASSLGTGGNEQFF	TGCGCCAGCAGTCTCGGGACCGGAGGAAATGAGCAGTTCTTC
TRBJ2-1	TRBV9	.	15	.	CASSPWAGSYNEQFF	TGTGCCAGCAGCCCTTGGGCGGGGAGCTACAATGAGCAGTTCTTC
TRBJ2-6	TRBV9	.	18	.	CASSAVLGIPSGANVLTF	TGTGCCAGCAGCGCCGTATTAGGGATCCCCTCTGGGGCCAACGTCCTGACTTTC
TRBJ2-7	TRBV4-3	.	14	.	CASSPSRGTYEQYF	TGCGCCAGCAGCCCCTCACGAGGGACTTACGAGCAGTACTTC
TRBJ2-7	TRBV7-8	.	13	.	CASSLDVGSEQYF	TGTGCCAGCAGCTTAGATGTAGGGTCCGAGCAGTACTTC
TRBJ1-1	TRBV7-8	.	14	.	CASSLNSGATEAFF	TGTGCCAGCAGCTTAAATTCCGGGGCCACGGAAGCTTTCTTT
TRBJ2-5	TRBV11-2	.	16	TRBD1	CASSWTVQGEPGGQYF	TGTGCCAGCAGCTGGACCGTACAGGGGGAGCCAGGGGGCCAGTACTTC
TRBJ2-7	TRBV4-1	once	15	TRBD1	CASSVWTGDLYEQYF	TGCGCCAGCAGCGTCTGGACAGGGGATCTCTACGAGCAGTACTTC
TRBJ1-4	TRBV25-1	once	14	.	CASSDGGDNEKLFF	TGTGCCAGCAGTGACGGGGGGGACAATGAAAAACTGTTTTTT
TRBJ2-7	TRBV13	.	13	.	CASSMDLLYEQYF	TGTGCCAGCAGCATGGACCTCCTATACGAGCAGTACTTC
TRBJ2-1	TRBV11-2	.	13	.	CASMGSGYNEQFF	TGTGCCAGCATGGGTAGCGGTTACAATGAGCAGTTCTTC
TRBJ2-7	TRBV5-4	.	17	TRBD1	CASSFRDRGPGSYEQYF	TGTGCCAGCAGCTTCCGGGACAGGGGACCGGGCTCCTACGAGCAGTACTTC
TRBJ2-1	TRBV12-5	.	16	TRBD2	CASGRTSGRAYNEQFF	TGTGCTAGTGGTAGGACTAGCGGGAGGGCCTACAATGAGCAGTTCTTC
TRBJ2-2	TRBV6-6	.	11	.	CASTGTGELFF	TGTGCCAGCACCGGCACCGGGGAGCTGTTTTTT
TRBJ2-7	TRBV5-1	.	16	TRBD1	CASSLEQGAEPYEQYF	TGCGCCAGCAGCTTGGAACAGGGGGCCGAGCCCTACGAGCAGTACTTC
TRBJ1-2	TRBV4-3	.	16	.	CASSQVPETGVVGYTF	TGCGCCAGCAGCCAAGTACCGGAGACGGGGGTTGTTGGCTACACCTTC
TRBJ2-7	TRBV7-9	.	15	TRBD2	CASSSSGGLSYEQYF	TGTGCCAGCAGCTCTAGCGGGGGCCTTTCCTACGAGCAGTACTTC
TRBJ2-2	TRBV5-6	.	13	.	CASSRAGAEELFF	TGTGCCAGCAGCCGGGCGGGTGCCGAGGAGCTGTTTTTT
TRBJ2-3	TRBV21-1	.	15	.	CASSKEDGSADTQYF	TGTGCCAGCAGCAAAGAGGACGGGAGCGCAGATACGCAGTATTTT
TRBJ2-2	TRBV19	.	13	.	CASSIDWGGELFF	TGTGCCAGTAGTATAGACTGGGGCGGGGAGCTGTTTTTT
TRBJ2-5	TRBV10-3	.	15	.	CAISDGRSHQETQYF	TGTGCCATCAGTGATGGAAGAAGCCACCAAGAGACCCAGTACTTC